This T cell receptor beta chain came from a study of blood T cell repertoires in COVID-19. Study information: There were acute and convalescent COVID-19 samples, and they came from the United States, Italy and Spain. PBMCs, B-cell-depleted T cells, or T cells were the source of the cDNA or gDNA that made up the material.

CDR3 length: 20 amino acids. Original methodology: For nucleated cells, counts were estimated from reference gene primer amplification. Assay used: immunoSEQ multiplex PCR; TCRdb lists only in-frame clones, some missing. The DNA gave D and trimming, while V, J and clone size come from that table. The table includes around 63,000 clones, roughly 78% detected once. Input material: peripheral blood. This sequence originates from a human donor in a cohort sampled during active COVID-19. The genes are TRBV21-1 and TRBJ2-2; the DNA was not used to check the table's D call, TRBD2. TRBV21-1 is described as a pseudogene. In DNA form, the CDR3 reads TGTGCCAGCAGCAAAGTCCCAAGACTAGCGGCTGCGTGTAGGACCGGGGAGCTGTTTTTT. Translating gives CASSKVPRLAAACRTGELFF.